This TCR beta chain originates from a study of blood T cell repertoires in COVID-19. Overall study context: Spain, Italy and the United States supplied samples that represented acute and convalescent COVID-19. The cDNA or gDNA used as material had been derived from T cells, B-cell-depleted T cells, or PBMCs.

The Seattle site enrolled patients during active infection and followed them longitudinally. Sequencing used immunoSEQ multiplex PCR; TCRdb keeps in-frame clones, though not all of them. Here the sample spans hundreds of thousands of clones, roughly 86% being singletons. Germline CDR1 is LNHNV and CDR2 is YYDKDF (reference sequence). The V end was cut by 5 bases, the J end by 2 bases, with 12 bases between. The CDR3 length is 14 residues. V is TRBV15 and J is TRBJ1-1; D possibly corresponds to TRBD1 (6 bases). The TCR comes from a woman in her sixties or seventies with COVID-19, enrolled during active disease. Sequencing was done on a sample of peripheral blood. CDR3 DNA sequence: TGTGCCACCAGCCTACAGGGTTTTAACACTGAAGCTTTCTTT. Its protein product is CATSLQGFNTEAFF.